This T cell receptor beta chain was captured by sequencing in a study of T cell responses to AZD1222 COVID-19 vaccine. Broader study findings: CD4 TCRs associated with vaccination spanned spike, dominating at 160-218 and 743-854. The peak T cell response came first, and repertoires were sampled only after it. Clonal diversity was possibly underestimated, and the donors were mostly white British, with more females. Among AZD1222 vaccinees, only six or seven were seropositive at baseline.

With V trimmed by 7 bases and J by 5 bases, 10 bases remained unmatched. The V gene's germline CDR1 is LNHDA and CDR2 SQIVND (reference sequence). The CDR3 covers 14 residues. With regard to this clone: Its antigen is undetermined.

Libraries were prepared by immunoSEQ multiplex PCR; TCRdb keeps only in-frame clonotypes and omits some of them. The data show 100,000 to 150,000 clones, 94% seen once. This receptor was obtained from an adult in good health. This chain uses TRBV19 with TRBJ2-7, with 8 bases matching TRBD1. This sample comprised peripheral blood, obtained on day 0 of AZD1222 vaccination. The CDR3 reads CASTRGQDLDEQYF. DNA of the CDR3: TGTGCCAGTACCCGGGGACAGGATCTGGACGAGCAGTACTTC.